The table lists the clone carrying this T cell receptor (beta chain) with a few counts. The antigen remains undetermined. Some clones are missing from TCRdb's copy, which holds only in-frame ones; the method was immunoSEQ multiplex PCR. This sample yields just over 65,000 clones, of which roughly two thirds are seen a single time; roughly 5.7% belongs to the top ten. Trimming removed 2 bases at V and 2 bases at J, with 15 bases between. Germline V gene sequence: CDR1 MRHNA, CDR2 SNTAGT. The CDR3 is made up of 17 amino acids. The sample comes from a study of cytotoxic CD8 clonotypes in ibrutinib-treated CLL. For the study at large: There were about 10 relapsed/refractory patients and roughly 15 treatment-naive patients, and under 18 were IGHV unmutated. Patients attained approximately 25 partial and 2 complete responses; at median about 70 months, approximately 15 remained remitted while about twelve progressed. General study points: The study found public clonotypes uncommon, contracting or stable on treatment. Sustained-remission and progressing patients were not sampled at matched times.

This TCR was sampled from a human donor with chronic lymphocytic leukemia. The sequencing used PBMCs, collected after 12 months of ibrutinib treatment. The V gene is TRBV6-4, the J gene TRBJ2-2, with TRBD1 as a possible D gene (5 bases). The CDR3 loop is CASSDLDSHRNTGELFF. In nucleotides, the CDR3 is TGTGCCAGCAGTGACCTCGACAGCCACCGAAACACCGGGGAGCTGTTTTTT.